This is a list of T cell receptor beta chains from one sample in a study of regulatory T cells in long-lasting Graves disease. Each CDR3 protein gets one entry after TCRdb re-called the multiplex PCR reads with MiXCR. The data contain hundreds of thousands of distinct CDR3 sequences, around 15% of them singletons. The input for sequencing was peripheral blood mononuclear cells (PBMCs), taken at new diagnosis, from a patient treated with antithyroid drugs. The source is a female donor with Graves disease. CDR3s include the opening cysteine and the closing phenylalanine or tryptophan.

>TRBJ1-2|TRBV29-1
CSVARDRGESGYTF
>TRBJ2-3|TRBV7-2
CASSTRLAGGIDTQYF
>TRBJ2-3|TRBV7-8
CASSLLESSDTQYF
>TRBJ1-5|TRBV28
CASTTGRQGGQPQHF
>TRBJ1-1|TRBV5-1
CASSLGGTNTEAFF
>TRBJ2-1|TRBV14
CASTWGVHNEQFF
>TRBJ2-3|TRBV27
CASSLPGTGGVTDTQYF
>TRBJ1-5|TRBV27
CASSPHYRLTGADQPQHF
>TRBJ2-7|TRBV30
CAWSASQGEQYF
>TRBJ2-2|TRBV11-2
CASSLVPRETNTGELFF
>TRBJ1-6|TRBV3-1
CASSQEGDRSNSPLHF
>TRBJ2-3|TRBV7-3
CASSLNQRLAGGGDTQYF
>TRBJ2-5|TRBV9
CASSVAQGGGETQYF
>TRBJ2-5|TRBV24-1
CATSDKFEYQETLYF
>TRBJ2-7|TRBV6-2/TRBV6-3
CASSEEELSYEQYF
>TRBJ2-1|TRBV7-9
CASSLAGVGFNEQFF
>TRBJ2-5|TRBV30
CAWGGTGAQETQYF
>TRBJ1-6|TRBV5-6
CASSRTDLYSPLHF
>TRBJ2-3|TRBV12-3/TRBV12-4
CASSSGLAGLRTDTQYF
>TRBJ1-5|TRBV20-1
CSASPGGLNQPQHF
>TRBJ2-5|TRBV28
CASSLSGTEETQYF
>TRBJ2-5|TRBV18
CASSPSDGETQYF
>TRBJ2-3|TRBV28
CASTWLFRSGDTQYF
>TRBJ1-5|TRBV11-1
CASSQDDRVANQPQHF
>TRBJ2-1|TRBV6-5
CASSYSSQGGSNEQFF
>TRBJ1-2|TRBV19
CASLQTPGSYVGYTF
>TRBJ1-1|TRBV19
CASSKWAGGRGSGTEAFF
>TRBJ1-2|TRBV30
CAWSVGVYGGYTF
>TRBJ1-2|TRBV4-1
CASSHAGTGWRSEHPPYGYTF
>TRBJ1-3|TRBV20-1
CSARDFGGIGNTIYF
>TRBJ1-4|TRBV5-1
CASSLQGFNEKLFF
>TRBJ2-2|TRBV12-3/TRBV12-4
CASSRQGQELFF
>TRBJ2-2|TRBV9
CASSVGQRANTGELFF
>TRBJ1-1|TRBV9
CASSVWGGINTEAFF
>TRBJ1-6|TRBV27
CASSSRTGLENSPLHF
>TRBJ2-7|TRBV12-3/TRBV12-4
CASQGNTYEQYF
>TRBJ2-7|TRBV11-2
CASSYSFDKREQYF
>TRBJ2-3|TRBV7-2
CASSLPLKGDTQYF
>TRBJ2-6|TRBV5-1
CASSLVGTSGANVLTF
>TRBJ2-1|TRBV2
CASSRSGLDPRVNRNEQFF
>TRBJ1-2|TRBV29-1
CSVEAPLNYGYTF
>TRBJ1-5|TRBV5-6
CASSFMSGTGPQHF
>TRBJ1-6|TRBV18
CASSSGQNSPLHF
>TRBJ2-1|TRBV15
CATSRVPGESSYNEQFF
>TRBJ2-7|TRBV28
CASSSSDRARVLAAMPYEQYF
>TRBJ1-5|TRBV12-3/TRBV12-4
CASSLANRGGDQPQHF
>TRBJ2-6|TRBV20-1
CSARNPMGSGGSGANVLTF
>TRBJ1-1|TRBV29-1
CSAKDPNTEAFF